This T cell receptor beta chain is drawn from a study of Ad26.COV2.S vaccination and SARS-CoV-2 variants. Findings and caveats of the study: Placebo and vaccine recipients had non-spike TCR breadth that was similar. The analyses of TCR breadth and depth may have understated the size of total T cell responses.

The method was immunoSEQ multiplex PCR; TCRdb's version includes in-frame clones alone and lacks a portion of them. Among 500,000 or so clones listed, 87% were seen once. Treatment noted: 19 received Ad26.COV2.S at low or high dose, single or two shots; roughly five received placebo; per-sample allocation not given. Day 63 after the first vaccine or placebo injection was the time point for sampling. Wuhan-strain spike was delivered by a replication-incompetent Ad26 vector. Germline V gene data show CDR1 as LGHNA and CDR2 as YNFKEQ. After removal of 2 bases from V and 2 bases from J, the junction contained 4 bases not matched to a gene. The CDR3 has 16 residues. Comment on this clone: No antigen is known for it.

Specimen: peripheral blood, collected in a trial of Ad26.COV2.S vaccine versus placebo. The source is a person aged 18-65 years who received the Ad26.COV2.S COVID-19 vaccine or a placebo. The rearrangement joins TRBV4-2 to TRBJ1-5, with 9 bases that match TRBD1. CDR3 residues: CASSQSRDRGNQPQHF. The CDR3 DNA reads TGTGCCAGCAGCCAATCTCGGGACAGGGGCAATCAGCCCCAGCATTTT.